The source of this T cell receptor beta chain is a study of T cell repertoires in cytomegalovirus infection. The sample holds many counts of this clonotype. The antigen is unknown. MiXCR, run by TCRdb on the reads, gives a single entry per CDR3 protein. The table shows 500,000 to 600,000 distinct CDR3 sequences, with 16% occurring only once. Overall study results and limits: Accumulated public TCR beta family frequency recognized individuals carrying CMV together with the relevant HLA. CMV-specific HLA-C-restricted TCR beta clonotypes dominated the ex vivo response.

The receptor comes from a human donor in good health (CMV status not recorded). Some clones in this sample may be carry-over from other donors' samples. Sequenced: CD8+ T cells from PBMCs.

The CDR3 DNA is TGTGCCAGCAGCCCCGGGGTTTATCGGGGGGATTCCTACGAGCAGTACTTC. It translates to CASSPGVYRGDSYEQYF. V gene TRBV7-9 combines with J gene TRBJ2-7; 7 bases match TRBD2. Germline V gives CDR1 SEHNR, CDR2 FQNEAQ (reference sequence). The CDR3 loop spans 17 amino acids. The J segment lost 1 base and the V segment lost 5 bases, leaving 14 bases of the junction unmatched. The variable domain in full, completed from reference TRBV7-9 and TRBJ2-7, reads DTGVSQNPRHKITKRGQNVTFRCDPISEHNRLYWYRQTLGQGPEFLTYFQNEAQLEKSRLLSDRFSAERPKGSFSTLEIQRTEQGDSAMYLCASSPGVYRGDSYEQYFGPGTRLTVT.